This record covers a single TCR beta chain. The specificity of this receptor is unknown. Base qualities are missing; no much larger clone stands one base away. These data belong to a study of blood T cell repertoires in COVID-19 (dated by TCRdb to 2018 to 2020). Regarding the study in general: The collaborator samples originated in the United States, Italy and Spain and spanned the acute and convalescent phases of COVID-19. Deeply sampled blood TCRbeta repertoires from subjects exposed to, actively infected with, or recovered from COVID-19 were included in the dataset. The repertoires were released in a freely available public database intended as a resource for research on the immune response to SARS-CoV-2. The samples were drawn from the first 160 participants of the ongoing ImmuneRACE study and from about 1,200 subjects provided by 6 global collaborators. Where available, HLA class I and class II types were obtained from metadata supplied by the sample provider rather than from assay-based typing. The prospective study material was composed of cDNA or gDNA derived from T cells, B-cell-depleted T cells, or PBMCs. Nearly every sample came with metadata listing a de-identified subject ID, COVID-19 status, age in years and sex.

TCRbeta CDR3 regions were amplified from genomic DNA by means of the immunoSEQ Assay, a bias-controlled multiplex PCR. Per the source publication's procedure: Within the assay, amplification of reference gene primers was used to estimate how many nucleated cells each sample contained. To quantify the absolute abundance of each unique TCRbeta CDR3 rearrangement, sequence reads were collapsed and filtered. For each sample, productive Simpson clonality was calculated as the square root of Simpson's diversity index over productive rearrangements. TCRdb took this table from immuneACCESS and kept in-frame rearrangements with V and J called. Such tables lack part of the clones; where checked against another copy, unresolved V genes explain under half of the gap, and the rest is unexplained. The V and J calls and clone size are taken from that table; D and trimming were inferred from the DNA. This sample gives around 150,000 clones in total; roughly 82% of them show up just once. Under 9% of the sample goes to the ten largest clones.

Findings and caveats that apply to the study as a whole: The quantity of clinical and demographic metadata differed by source and by participant and was supplied without curation.

At one collaborating source in Seattle, patients were enrolled during active infection and were followed longitudinally through the course of disease. The collaborating institutions used their own protocols to collect whole blood in K2EDTA tubes. For TCRbeta analysis, collaborators shipped samples in one of three forms: frozen whole blood, isolated PBMCs, or DNA extracted from either of those sample types. The TCR sequence derives from a woman between 35 and 50 years old with COVID-19, enrolled during active disease. The sample consisted of peripheral blood.

At the DNA level, the sequence is TGCGCCAGCAGCTTGTTCGAGGGCGGCTTCGGGAACACTGAAGCTTTCTTT. It encodes CASSLFEGGFGNTEAFF. The chain is assembled from TRBV5-1 and TRBJ1-1, with the D segment identity uncertain. A distance of 17 bases separates the germline ends of V and J, which lose 1 base and 1 base respectively. The CDR3 measures 17 amino acids from cysteine to phenylalanine. Just CDR3 DNA is preserved here, 51 bases in frame from base 1. Based on the germline V gene, the CDR1 and CDR2 sequences are SGHRS and YFSETQ.